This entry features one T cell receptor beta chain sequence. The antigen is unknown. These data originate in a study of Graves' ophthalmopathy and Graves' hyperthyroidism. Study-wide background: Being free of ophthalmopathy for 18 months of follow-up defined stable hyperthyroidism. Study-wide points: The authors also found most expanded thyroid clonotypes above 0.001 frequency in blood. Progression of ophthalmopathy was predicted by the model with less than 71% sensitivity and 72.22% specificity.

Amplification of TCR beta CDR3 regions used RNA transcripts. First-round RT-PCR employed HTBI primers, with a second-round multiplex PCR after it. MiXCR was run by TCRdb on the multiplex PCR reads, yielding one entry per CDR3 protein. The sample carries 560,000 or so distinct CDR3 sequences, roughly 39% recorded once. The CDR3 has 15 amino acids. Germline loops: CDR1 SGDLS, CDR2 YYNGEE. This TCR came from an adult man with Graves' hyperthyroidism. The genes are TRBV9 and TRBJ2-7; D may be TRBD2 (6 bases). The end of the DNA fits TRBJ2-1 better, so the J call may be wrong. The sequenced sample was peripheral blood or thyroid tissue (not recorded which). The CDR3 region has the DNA TGTGCCAGCAGCGTAGGCAGCGGGCCCTACAATGAGCAGTTCTTC. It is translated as CASSVGSGPYNEQFF.